This T cell receptor beta chain was sequenced during a study of cytomegalovirus exposure and HLA in healthy donors (TCRdb year 2017). Turning to the overall study: In an earlier analysis of some 610 of the donors, about 270 Gb of sequence data and 95 million to 130 million unique TCR beta sequences from 180 million or so T cells were reported. The genetic ancestry cluster associated with self-reported Caucasian donors included over 80% of the approximately 410 genotyped donors. To decide whether each TCR beta V gene segment behaved as functional or pseudogenic, an earlier analysis of some 570 of the donors relied on high-throughput TCR beta sequencing. An early release covering some 640 HLA-typed donors comprised about 300 gigabases of sequencing data and tens of millions of unique TCR sequences. Among almost 400 genotyped donors of the cohort, an average of about 240,000 unique TCR beta nucleotide sequences were sequenced per donor, roughly a sixth of them non-productive. A handful of DR-DQ haplotypes were treated as single units for association and clustering because of strong linkage in the cohort. In a later genetic analysis, genome-wide SNP genotypes for about three fifths of the roughly 670 donors were used, and that subset was treated as a discovery cohort. In the later analysis, no new phenotypic data were used to find candidate immune exposures; instead, reliance was placed on TCR beta sequences and their occurrence across donors. Donor age, sex, ethnicity and CMV serostatus were collected together with the repertoire data. The study profiled the T cell repertoires of under 850 subjects by immunosequencing and related them to cytomegalovirus serostatus. Along with the approximately 650-subject first cohort, a separate validation cohort of some 130 different subjects was used. The number of donors typed differed by locus, with 629-630 for A, B, C, DRB1 and DQB1, around 500 for DQA1, approximately 570 for DPA1, and some 470 for DPB1. To predict cytomegalovirus infection status, the study brought together high-throughput TCR immunosequencing, statistical association of individual TCRs with disease status, and machine learning. Class I and class II HLA loci were covered by the typing at four-digit resolution. A later analysis re-analyzed previously published TCR beta repertoires from several hundred donors and added high-resolution HLA genotyping to study TCR occurrence patterns. All discovery cohort repertoires had been generated using a single sequencing platform. The aim of the study was to test whether cataloging public T cell receptors could identify signatures of past pathogen exposure.

Study-level results and caveats: Only TCR beta chains were sequenced in this cohort, and the absence of alpha or paired-chain data limited detectable features. While some public TCRs were present in many individuals, most TCR sequences turned up only very rarely across donors. Compared with the approximately 700-donor mean, donors in an Asian-associated ancestry cluster had fewer N-insertions in productive TCRs, according to a later genetic analysis. Most CMV-associated TCR beta chains appeared to be HLA-restricted in a later analysis, and the HLA associations seemed to be driven largely by CMV exposure. V-gene and J-gene trimming of TCR beta chains was associated with a missense DCLRE1C variant in a later genetic analysis, and the association was replicated in an independent cohort. The classifier was reported to diagnose cytomegalovirus status with high specificity and sensitivity in both the original and validation cohorts. In a later analysis, TCR association rates were found to vary across HLA loci, with the most associated TCRs seen for DRB1 alleles and the fewest for HLA-C alleles. According to the authors, the approach could potentially be generalized to other disease states and immunological phenotypes. Because HLA typing was unavailable for some donors at each locus, only the typed subset was used in association tests. A cluster of highly shared sequence variants was judged likely to be a technical artifact of the sequencing pipeline. In a later analysis, HLA-associated TCR beta chains were found to be more clonally expanded and to have lower generation probabilities than equally common non-associated chains. The study listed approximately 150 TCR beta chains as associated with cytomegalovirus. In an earlier analysis of around 600 of the donors, most TCR beta V segments appeared in productive rearrangements about 90% or about 30% of the time, broadly matching IMGT annotations. For the cohort, immune exposure information was limited to CMV serostatus. Correlated functional status among segregating V segments might be attributable to linkage disequilibrium, but an unknown experimental factor could not be ruled out. In a later analysis, several top co-occurrence clusters were reported to appear linked to parvovirus B19, influenza, CMV and Epstein-Barr virus. Roughly uniform sequencing depth across donors was assumed in presence/absence analyses, although this assumption may not hold. In vitro tests confirmed that a few of the cytomegalovirus-associated TCR beta chains recognize cytomegalovirus antigens. Because counts were too low, some 16 rarely observed V segments, including chromosome 9 orphons, were excluded from the earlier analysis of 587 of the donors. Some IMGT-functional V segments, including TRBV6-2 and TRBV6-3, could not be told apart with the 87-base-pair reads, so those segments were excluded. When HLA alleles, especially DR and DQ, strongly co-occurred, attributing TCR associations to individual alleles was difficult. A further reported finding was that TCR beta sequences accurately predicted the HLA-A and HLA-B alleles for most subjects in the first cohort. Specific HLA alleles were associated with over 15,000 TCR beta sequences at a false discovery rate of 0.05 in a later analysis.

Spanning cysteine to phenylalanine, the CDR3 consists of 15 amino acids. Only the CDR3 region is kept as DNA, spanning 45 bases read in frame from base 1. The V and J ends are trimmed by 3 bases and 3 bases, leaving 12 bases between them. Looking up the germline V gene (reference sequence) yields CDR1 SEHNR and CDR2 FQNEAQ. The cohort comprised fewer than 750 healthy bone marrow donors. At the time of sampling, every cohort member was nominally healthy, though immune exposures that went unrecorded were likely present. The donor tested CMV seronegative and was one of the 352 seronegative cohort members. A peripheral blood sample was provided by each donor, and peripheral blood mononuclear cells were used for TCR beta sequencing. The Qiagen DNeasy Blood Extraction Kit was used to extract genomic DNA from the blood cell samples. The method was the immunoSEQ multiplex PCR assay. For the multiplex PCR, a mixture combining 60 forward primers for TCR Vbeta segments and 13 reverse primers for TCR Jbeta segments was used. Amplification of the CDR3 region of rearranged TCR beta genes was performed with a multiplex PCR assay on genomic DNA. The amplified TCR beta libraries were sequenced on the Illumina HiSeq System as 87-base-pair reads. In the paper's pipeline: Across the 500 to 850 repertoires, a later analysis counted 60 million to 90 million unique TCR beta chains, around 11 million of which were shared by at least two donors. Raw reads were error-corrected and collapsed into unique sequences by a nearest-neighbor algorithm in which closely related sequences were merged to remove PCR and sequencing errors. V, D and J gene segments were assigned by aligning CDR3 sequences to IMGT reference sequences. Each retained sequence needed at least a six-nucleotide match to both a V gene segment and a J gene segment. A rearrangement was called productive if the CDR3 had no stop codons and remained in frame with V and J, and every other rearrangement was called non-productive. CDR3 was defined according to IMGT convention as the region running from the second conserved V-encoded cysteine to the conserved J-encoded phenylalanine. Sequences without an unambiguous match to a single V gene segment were excluded from the earlier analysis of a few hundred of the donors. An earlier analysis of about 590 of the donors classified V segments as functional when productive rearrangements were above 56.7% and as segregating when the standard deviation between donors was above 5%. A statistical classification framework was developed to diagnose cytomegalovirus status using the catalog of TCR beta chain sequences. A later analysis assigned V and J genes by comparing TCR nucleotide sequences with IMGT/GENE-DB human TR gene sequences. Using the TCRdist pipeline, a later analysis assigned CDR3 sequences along with most-parsimonious VDJ recombination scenarios. In a later analysis, each TCR beta chain was defined by its CDR3 amino acid sequence together with its V-gene family, and reads lacking a unique V-gene family were excluded. In a later analysis, around 600 highly shared, low-generation-probability nucleotide sequences were removed to address suspected cross-contamination and a sequencing artifact. For each public chain, a later analysis derived a clonal expansion index from normalized ranks of inferred template counts within each repertoire. Generation probabilities in a later analysis came from a VDJ recombination model fitted to out-of-frame rearrangements, and those results were checked against IGoR. In a later analysis, hypergeometric tests were used to score TCR-TCR, TCR-HLA and TCR-CMV co-occurrence, with a repertoire-size bias correction applied to TCR pairs. A later analysis estimated false discovery rates by permuting HLA or CMV assignments 20 times. A later analysis grouped co-occurring TCRs with DBSCAN, adding TCRdist sequence similarity when clustering within HLA-allele-positive subsets. Co-occurrence clustering excluded repertoires with fewer than 30,000 or more than 120,000 public chains, plus five with anomalous nucleotide sharing. In TCRdb, the immuneACCESS table is reduced to in-frame sequences with V and J assigned. These tables do not hold every clone; where another copy was compared, an unresolved V gene accounts for under half, and the others remain unexplained. D and trimming come from the DNA, and the V and J calls and clone size come from that table. This sample is represented by nearly 95,000 clones; about 60% of them were singletons. Of the sample, just under 6.5% falls within the top ten clones.

In regard to this clone: The antigen it binds to is not known. Base qualities were left out, and no much larger clone turns up one base away.

The receptor comes from a woman aged 30 to 39 in good health and CMV-seronegative. The material sequenced was PBMCs. The chain is made from TRBV7-9 and TRBJ2-4; TRBD1 could be the D gene, as 6 bases match. Read as DNA, the sequence is TGTGCCAGCAGCTTGAAACAGGGAAGCAAAAACATTCAGTACTTC. The translation is CASSLKQGSKNIQYF. The variable domain in full, with residues beyond the CDR3 obtained from the reference TRBV7-9 and TRBJ2-4 genes, is DTGVSQNPRHKITKRGQNVTFRCDPISEHNRLYWYRQTLGQGPEFLTYFQNEAQLEKSRLLSDRFSAERPKGSFSTLEIQRTEQGDSAMYLCASSLKQGSKNIQYFGAGTRLSVL.